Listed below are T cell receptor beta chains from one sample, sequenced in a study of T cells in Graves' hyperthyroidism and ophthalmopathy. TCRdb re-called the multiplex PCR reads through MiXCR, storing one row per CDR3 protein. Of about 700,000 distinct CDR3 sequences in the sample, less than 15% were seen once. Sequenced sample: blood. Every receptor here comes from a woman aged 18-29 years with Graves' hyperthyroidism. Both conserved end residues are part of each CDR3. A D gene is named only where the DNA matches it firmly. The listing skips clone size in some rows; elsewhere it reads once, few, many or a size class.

CDR3aa: CSARDDSAGATDTQYF; CDR3nt: TGCAGTGCTAGAGATGACAGTGCAGGGGCCACAGATACGCAGTATTTT; j_gene: TRBJ2-3; d_gene: -; len: 16; abundance: many; v_gene: TRBV20-1
CDR3aa: CASSLGLLANYGYTF; CDR3nt: TGTGCCAGCAGTCTCGGACTCCTAGCTAACTATGGCTACACCTTC; j_gene: TRBJ1-2; d_gene: -; len: 15; abundance: many; v_gene: TRBV12-3/TRBV12-4
CDR3aa: CAWSAFQSTEAFF; CDR3nt: TGTGCCTGGAGTGCCTTTCAATCCACTGAAGCTTTCTTT; j_gene: TRBJ1-1; d_gene: -; len: 13; abundance: many; v_gene: TRBV30
CDR3aa: CSASGRRETFSSYNEQFF; CDR3nt: TGCAGTGCTAGTGGGAGACGGGAAACTTTCAGCTCCTACAATGAGCAGTTCTTC; j_gene: TRBJ2-1; d_gene: -; len: 18; abundance: once; v_gene: TRBV20-1
CDR3aa: CASSLGIGTSWYEQYF; CDR3nt: TGTGCCAGCAGCCTGGGGATCGGGACTAGCTGGTACGAGCAGTACTTC; j_gene: TRBJ2-7; d_gene: TRBD2; len: 16; abundance: -; v_gene: TRBV7-9
CDR3aa: CASSLLGQTYQETQYF; CDR3nt: TGTGCCAGCAGCCTACTGGGACAGACGTACCAAGAGACCCAGTACTTC; j_gene: TRBJ2-5; d_gene: TRBD1; len: 16; abundance: many; v_gene: TRBV11-2
CDR3aa: CASSIGGGIETQYF; CDR3nt: TGTGCCAGTAGTATAGGAGGAGGGATCGAGACCCAGTACTTC; j_gene: TRBJ2-5; d_gene: -; len: 14; abundance: few; v_gene: TRBV19
CDR3aa: CASKGSSDSPLHF; CDR3nt: TGCGCCAGCAAAGGGTCCTCGGATTCACCCCTCCACTTT; j_gene: TRBJ1-6; d_gene: -; len: 13; abundance: few; v_gene: TRBV5-1
CDR3aa: CASSEGLAGAAKNIQYF; CDR3nt: TGTGCCAGCAGTGAAGGACTAGCGGGAGCGGCCAAAAACATTCAGTACTTC; j_gene: TRBJ2-4; d_gene: TRBD2; len: 17; abundance: -; v_gene: TRBV11-2
CDR3aa: CASSQKPGTDAYEQYF; CDR3nt: TGTGCCAGCAGCCAAAAACCCGGGACAGACGCCTACGAGCAGTACTTC; j_gene: TRBJ2-7; d_gene: TRBD1; len: 16; abundance: few; v_gene: TRBV14
CDR3aa: CASSQDSPGNQPQHF; CDR3nt: TGTGCCAGCAGCCAGGACTCCCCGGGCAATCAGCCCCAGCATTTT; j_gene: TRBJ1-5; d_gene: -; len: 15; abundance: few; v_gene: TRBV12-3/TRBV12-4
CDR3aa: CSHHGGGETQYF; CDR3nt: TGCAGCCACCACGGGGGGGGTGAGACCCAGTACTTC; j_gene: TRBJ2-5; d_gene: TRBD2; len: 12; abundance: once; v_gene: TRBV29-1
CDR3aa: CASSIGWGPGYGYTF; CDR3nt: TGTGCCAGTAGTATAGGTTGGGGGCCCGGCTATGGCTACACCTTC; j_gene: TRBJ1-2; d_gene: -; len: 15; abundance: -; v_gene: TRBV19
CDR3aa: CASSLTRGTEQYF; CDR3nt: TGTGCCAGCAGCTTAACTCGGGGAACCGAGCAGTACTTC; j_gene: TRBJ2-7; d_gene: -; len: 13; abundance: many; v_gene: TRBV7-3
CDR3aa: CASSPRAGIEKLFF; CDR3nt: TGTGCCAGCAGCCCTCGGGCGGGGATTGAAAAACTGTTTTTT; j_gene: TRBJ1-4; d_gene: -; len: 14; abundance: -; v_gene: TRBV3-1
CDR3aa: CASSQVVRGHTEAFF; CDR3nt: TGCGCCAGCAGCCAAGTGGTCCGGGGGCACACTGAAGCTTTCTTT; j_gene: TRBJ1-1; d_gene: -; len: 15; abundance: once; v_gene: TRBV4-1
CDR3aa: CASSSPRQGHEQYF; CDR3nt: TGTGCCAGCAGTTCGCCGCGACAGGGTCACGAGCAGTACTTC; j_gene: TRBJ2-7; d_gene: TRBD1; len: 14; abundance: many; v_gene: TRBV28
CDR3aa: CASTRTETGSPLHF; CDR3nt: TGTGCCAGCACCCGGACGGAGACGGGTTCACCCCTCCACTTT; j_gene: TRBJ1-6; d_gene: -; len: 14; abundance: few; v_gene: TRBV9
CDR3aa: CASSPRDRLAQYF; CDR3nt: TGTGCCAGCAGCCCCCGGGACCGCTTAGCGCAGTATTTT; j_gene: TRBJ2-3; d_gene: -; len: 13; abundance: few; v_gene: TRBV5-5
CDR3aa: CASSQAGAQETQYF; CDR3nt: TGTGCCAGCAGCCAAGCGGGGGCCCAAGAGACCCAGTACTTC; j_gene: TRBJ2-5; d_gene: -; len: 14; abundance: few; v_gene: TRBV3-1
CDR3aa: CASGEAGVGTGELFF; CDR3nt: TGTGCCAGCGGAGAAGCGGGAGTCGGCACCGGGGAGCTGTTTTTT; j_gene: TRBJ2-2; d_gene: TRBD2; len: 15; abundance: many; v_gene: TRBV28
CDR3aa: CASSPPPGSYEQYF; CDR3nt: TGTGCCAGCAGTCCCCCTCCAGGCTCCTACGAGCAGTACTTC; j_gene: TRBJ2-7; d_gene: -; len: 14; abundance: many; v_gene: TRBV28
CDR3aa: CASSIFGLAGGHPYNEQFF; CDR3nt: TGTGCCAGTAGTATATTTGGACTAGCGGGAGGGCACCCCTACAATGAGCAGTTCTTC; j_gene: TRBJ2-1; d_gene: TRBD2; len: 19; abundance: many; v_gene: TRBV19